The TCR beta chain described here comes from a study of blood T cell repertoires in COVID-19 (dated by TCRdb to about 2020). With respect to the entire study: Collaborator samples came from the United States, Italy and Spain and covered acute and convalescent phases of COVID-19. The sample metadata nearly always contained a de-identified subject ID, COVID-19 status, age in years and sex. HLA class I and class II types, where available, came from metadata supplied by the sample provider rather than from assay-based typing. The repertoires were released in a freely available public database intended as a resource for research on the immune response to SARS-CoV-2. Subjects who had been exposed to COVID-19, were actively infected with it, or had recovered from it provided the deeply sampled blood TCRbeta repertoires that made up the dataset. The samples were drawn from the first 160 participants of the ongoing ImmuneRACE study and from under 1,500 subjects provided by 6 global collaborators. The material from the prospective study consisted of cDNA or gDNA derived from T cells, B-cell-depleted T cells, or PBMCs. Study-wide findings and limitations: The amount of clinical and demographic metadata varied by source and participant and was provided uncurated.

One collaborating source in Seattle enrolled patients during active infection and followed them longitudinally through the course of disease. Collaborating institutions collected whole blood in K2EDTA tubes following their own protocols. For TCRbeta analysis, collaborators shipped samples as frozen whole blood, isolated PBMCs, or DNA extracted from either of those sample types. This clone was detected only a few times. The antigen this receptor binds is unknown. Base-call qualities are not available, and no considerably larger clone is one nucleotide away. TCRbeta CDR3 regions were amplified from genomic DNA by means of the immunoSEQ Assay, a bias-controlled multiplex PCR. The source study handled its data this way. The number of nucleated cells in each sample was estimated from the amplification of reference gene primers within the assay. To quantify the absolute abundance of each unique TCRbeta CDR3 rearrangement, sequence reads were collapsed and filtered. For each sample, productive Simpson clonality was calculated as the square root of Simpson's diversity index across productive rearrangements. Here the immuneACCESS table is served through TCRdb, limited to in-frame sequences with V and J called. Missing clones are a known gap in these copies; in checked studies unresolved V genes cover under half, and the rest lacks a known reason. That table gives V, J and clone size, and the DNA gave D and trimming. The sample data list hundreds of thousands of clones, and 70% to 90% of these were observed just once. The ten top clones hold less than 0.95% of the sample.

Spanning cysteine to phenylalanine, the CDR3 consists of 13 amino acids. Just CDR3 DNA is preserved here, 39 bases in frame from base 1. Per the germline V gene (reference sequence), LNHDA is the CDR1 and SQIVND is the CDR2. V lost 1 base and J lost 4 bases; the stretch between them is 7 bases long. The chain is assembled from TRBV19 and TRBJ1-2; TRBD1 might be the D gene, on 5 matching bases. Material: peripheral blood. The sequence derives from a man between 18 and 29 years old with COVID-19, enrolled during active disease. The CDR3: CASSIGGVYGYTF. The DNA reads TGTGCCAGTAGTATAGGGGGCGTCTATGGCTACACCTTC.